Below, 2 T cell receptor beta chains from the same sample are listed, as sequenced in a study of beta chain features in type 1 diabetes. Study findings and constraints: When Type 1 diabetes patients were examined, their TCRB CDR3s proved moderately but significantly shorter in all four CD4+ subsets.

Expressed TCRB transcripts were sequenced after all isolated RNA was converted to cDNA. Profiling relied on immunoSEQ multiplex PCR, and the TCRdb table lists in-frame clones only, not all of them. In the table there are 300,000 to 350,000 clones, roughly 12% of which are singletons. These receptors' antigens are unknown. Sequences were obtained from naive CD4+ T cells from blood. These receptors originate from a woman aged 18-29 years with type 1 diabetes.

This sequence joins TRBV19 and TRBJ2-3; 7 bases align to TRBD2. The CDR3 extends over 16 amino acids. Germline V gives CDR1 LNHDA, CDR2 SQIVND (reference sequence). The junction had 9 bases not matched to a gene; V was cut back by 5 bases and J by 1 base. DNA for the CDR3: TGTGCCAGTAGTTCGCGCGGGAGAGGGGGCACAGATACGCAGTATTTT. This sequence encodes CASSSRGRGGTDTQYF. Together with reference TRBV19 and TRBJ2-3, the CDR3 gives the full variable domain: DGGITQSPKYLFRKEGQNVTLSCEQNLNHDAMYWYRQDPGQGLRLIYYSQIVNDFQKGDIAEGYSVSREKKESFPLTVTSAQKNPTAFYLCASSSRGRGGTDTQYFGPGTRLTVL.

The chain links TRBV5-1 to TRBJ1-4; 8 bases fit TRBD1. This CDR3 has 15 amino acids. The V segment lost 3 bases and the J segment 1 base; nucleotides outside the gene matches: 2. CDR1 is SGHRS and CDR2 is YFSETQ in the germline V gene. The CDR3 DNA reads TGCGCCAGCAGCTCAACAGGGGGAACTAATGAAAAACTGTTTTTT. Encoded protein: CASSSTGGTNEKLFF.